The 16 T cell receptor beta chains presented below share a single source sample, sequenced in a study of Ad26.COV2.S vaccination and SARS-CoV-2 variants. Treatment defined: over 15 received Ad26.COV2.S at low or high dose, single or two shots; about 5 received placebo; per-sample allocation not given. All samples were drawn on day 63, counting from the first vaccine or placebo injection. Measured with immunoSEQ multiplex PCR; TCRdb has only the in-frame clones, and not every one. In the table there are 300,000 to 400,000 clones, around 90% of which are singletons. This specimen consisted of peripheral blood, obtained in a trial of Ad26.COV2.S vaccine versus placebo. Every receptor here comes from a person between 18 and 60 years old who received the Ad26.COV2.S COVID-19 vaccine or a placebo.

The gene calls are TRBV7-3 and TRBJ2-1, with 9 bases fitting TRBD1. After removal of 8 bases from V and 5 bases from J, the junction contained 16 bases not matched to a gene. Germline CDR1 and CDR2: SGHTA and FQGTGA. This CDR3 region has 17 residues. The CDR3 DNA sequence: TGTGCCAGCCGCCTATCTCCAGCCGGGACAGGGAACAATGAGCAGTTCTTC. This sequence encodes CASRLSPAGTGNNEQFF.

The chain has TRBV7-2 and TRBJ2-7; no firm D call. The CDR3 is made up of 18 amino acids. Trimming shortened V by 2 bases and J by 3 bases, and 23 bases separated the two germline ends. The V gene's germline CDR1 is SGHTA and CDR2 FQGNSA. Here the CDR3 reads CASSLPAINNPLHYEQYF. CDR3 coding DNA: TGTGCCAGCAGCTTACCCGCGATCAACAACCCTCTCCACTACGAGCAGTACTTC.

The chain joins TRBV20-1 to TRBJ1-2; D is ambiguous. V lost 8 bases and J lost 2, with 9 bases in between. The V gene's germline CDR1 is DFQATT and CDR2 SNEGSKA (reference sequence). This CDR3 is 11 amino acids long. CDR3 DNA: TGCAGTCCACAGCAGAACTATGGCTACACCTTC. Amino acid sequence: CSPQQNYGYTF.

V gene TRBV19 combines with J gene TRBJ1-6, with unresolved D. The CDR3 is 15 residues long. CDR1 and CDR2 (germline): LNHDA, SQIVND (reference sequence). The V end was cut by 3 bases, the J end by 7 bases, with 13 bases between. The CDR3 bases are TGTGCCAGTAGTATCCTACAGTCTAAGAATTCACCCCTCCACTTT. Its protein is CASSILQSKNSPLHF.

The genes are TRBV3-1 (or the pseudogene TRBV3-2) and TRBJ2-5; TRBD2 matches at 10 bases. The germline gives CDR1 LGHDT, CDR2 YNNKEL (reference sequence). CDR3 size: 16 residues. J gave up 2 bases and V 4 bases, and 7 bases lay outside the gene matches. The CDR3 nucleotides are TGTGCCAGCAGCCCCGGACTAGCGGTGGGGCAAGAGACCCAGTACTTC. It encodes CASSPGLAVGQETQYF.

The chain has TRBV9 and TRBJ1-5, with D unresolved. Between the trimmed V and J ends, which lost 3 bases and 8 bases, there was a span of 15 bases. The CDR3 runs to 14 residues. The germline V gene encodes CDR1 SGDLS and CDR2 YYNGEE. The chain's CDR3 is CASSAGGMVEPQHF. CDR3 DNA sequence: TGTGCCAGCAGCGCCGGCGGAATGGTTGAGCCCCAGCATTTT.

The V call is TRBV3-1 (or the pseudogene TRBV3-2), the J call TRBJ2-5, with TRBD1 matching over 9 bases. V lost 4 bases to trimming and J lost 6 bases; unmatched junction nucleotides: 6. The CDR3 covers 14 residues. Germline V gene sequence: CDR1 LGHDT, CDR2 YNNKEL (reference sequence). CDR3 DNA: TGTGCCAGCAGCCGAGGGACAGGGAGAAAGACCCAGTACTTC. Its translation is CASSRGTGRKTQYF.

The chain carries TRBV5-1 and TRBJ1-4, with 7 bases lining up with TRBD1. CDR1 and CDR2 (germline): SGHRS, YFSETQ. Trimming removed 0 bases from V and 8 bases from J; junction bases left unmatched: 13. The length of the CDR3 is 17 residues. CDR3 residues: CASSLAQGGIEDEKLFF. The CDR3 DNA reads as TGCGCCAGCAGCTTGGCCCAGGGGGGGATCGAGGACGAAAAACTGTTTTTT.

The V call is TRBV18, the J call TRBJ2-5; D ambiguous. The length of the CDR3 is 12 residues. The ends were cut back, 1 base at V and 4 bases at J, with 4 bases in the middle. CDR1 is KGHSH, CDR2 LQKENI, per germline. In DNA form, the CDR3 reads TGTGCCAGCTCACCACAAGCAGAGACCCAGTACTTC. Its protein is CASSPQAETQYF.

V is TRBV6-2 or TRBV6-3 and J is TRBJ1-5; no clear D gene. The germline V and J ends were trimmed by 2 bases and 7 bases, with 12 bases remaining between them. CDR1 MNHEY and CDR2 SVGEGT come from the germline V gene. This CDR3 is 14 amino acids long. This CDR3 is CASSYPGGRQPQHF. DNA for the CDR3: TGTGCCAGCAGTTACCCGGGAGGTAGACAGCCCCAGCATTTT.

The chain combines TRBV9 with TRBJ1-1; tentatively, D is TRBD1 (6 bases). Germline CDR1 and CDR2: SGDLS and YYNGEE. CDR3 length: 14 residues. The ends were cut back, 3 bases at V and 1 base at J, with 10 bases in the middle. Here the CDR3 DNA reads TGTGCCAGCAGCGCGTCACAGGGGAACACTGAAGCTTTCTTT. This gives the protein CASSASQGNTEAFF.

This sequence joins TRBV7-2 and TRBJ1-2; D is unclear. Germline CDR1 and CDR2: SGHTA and FQGNSA. CDR3 length: 15 amino acids. V was trimmed by 3 bases and J by 8 bases, leaving 19 bases between them. The CDR3 DNA reads as TGTGCCAGCAGCTTGGCCCGGGGTAGTGTCCGAGGCTACACCTTC. Protein: CASSLARGSVRGYTF.

This chain joins TRBV5-1 and TRBJ2-7; 12 nucleotides match TRBD2. The J segment lost 3 bases and the V segment lost 4 bases, leaving 5 bases of the junction unmatched. The CDR3 is 15 residues long. Germline CDR1 reads SGHRS; CDR2 reads YFSETQ. The CDR3 DNA sequence: TGCGCCAGCAGCCATACTAGCGGGAGGCTCTACGAGCAGTACTTC. Its protein is CASSHTSGRLYEQYF.

The J gene is TRBJ1-3, the V gene TRBV4-3, with 9 bases that match TRBD1. The germline V gene encodes CDR1 LGHNA and CDR2 YSLEER. With 0 bases clipped from V and 1 base from J, the junction kept 10 bases outside the gene matches. The CDR3 contains 19 residues. The CDR3 DNA sequence: TGCGCCAGCAGCCAAGACCCCCCCCCACAGGGGGCTTCTGGAAACACCATATATTTT. This encodes CASSQDPPPQGASGNTIYF.

The chain joins TRBV12-3 or TRBV12-4 to TRBJ1-1; D remains unclear. This CDR3 comprises 12 residues. V lost 1 base and J 7 bases, leaving 7 bases between the germline ends. The CDR3 bases are TGTGCCAGCAGTTTAGAGCTCTTTGAAGCTTTCTTT. Protein sequence: CASSLELFEAFF.

The chain employs TRBV6-2 or TRBV6-3 and TRBJ2-7; TRBD2 matches 9 bases. Losses at the gene ends were 4 bases for V and 1 base for J; bases not matched to a gene: 8. The CDR3 length is 16 residues. CDR1 and CDR2 (germline): MNHEY, SVGEGT. This chain's CDR3 is CASSFKSGRRSYEQYF. Here the CDR3 DNA reads TGTGCCAGCAGTTTCAAGAGCGGGAGGCGGTCCTACGAGCAGTACTTC.